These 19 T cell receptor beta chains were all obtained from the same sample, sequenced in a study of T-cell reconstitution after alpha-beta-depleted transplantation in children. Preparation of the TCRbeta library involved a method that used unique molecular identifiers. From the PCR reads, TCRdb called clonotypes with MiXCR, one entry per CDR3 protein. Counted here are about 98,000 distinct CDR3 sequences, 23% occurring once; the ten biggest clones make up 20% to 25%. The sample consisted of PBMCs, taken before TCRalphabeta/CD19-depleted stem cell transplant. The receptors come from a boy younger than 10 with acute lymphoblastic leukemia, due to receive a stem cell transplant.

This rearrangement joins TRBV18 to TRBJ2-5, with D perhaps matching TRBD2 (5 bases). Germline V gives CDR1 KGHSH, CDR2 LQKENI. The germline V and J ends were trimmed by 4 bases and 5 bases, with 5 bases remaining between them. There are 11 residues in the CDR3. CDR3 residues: CASSRGETQYF. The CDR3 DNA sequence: TGTGCCAGCTCACGAGGGGAGACCCAGTACTTC.

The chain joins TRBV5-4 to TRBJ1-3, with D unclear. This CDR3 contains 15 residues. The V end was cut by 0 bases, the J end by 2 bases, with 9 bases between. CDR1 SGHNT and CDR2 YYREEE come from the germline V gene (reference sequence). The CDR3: CASSLVGSPGNTIYF. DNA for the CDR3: TGTGCCAGCAGCTTGGTTGGTTCCCCTGGAAACACCATATATTTT.

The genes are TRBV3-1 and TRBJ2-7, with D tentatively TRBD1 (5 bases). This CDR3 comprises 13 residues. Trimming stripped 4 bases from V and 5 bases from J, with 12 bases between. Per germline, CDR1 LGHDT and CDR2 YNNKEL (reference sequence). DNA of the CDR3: TGTGCCAGCAGCCTGGGGTCCAGGGACGAGCAGTACTTC. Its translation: CASSLGSRDEQYF.

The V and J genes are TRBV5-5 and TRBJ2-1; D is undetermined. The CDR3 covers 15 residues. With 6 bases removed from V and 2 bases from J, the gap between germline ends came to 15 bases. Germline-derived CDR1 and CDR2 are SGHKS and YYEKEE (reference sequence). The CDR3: CASTLVAATYNEQFF. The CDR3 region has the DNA TGTGCCAGCACCCTAGTGGCAGCCACCTACAATGAGCAGTTCTTC.

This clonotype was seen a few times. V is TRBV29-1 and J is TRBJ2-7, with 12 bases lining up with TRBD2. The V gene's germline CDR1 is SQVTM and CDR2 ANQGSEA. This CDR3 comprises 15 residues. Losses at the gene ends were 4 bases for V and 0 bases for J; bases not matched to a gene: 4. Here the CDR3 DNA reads TGCAGCGTTGTGGGACTAGCGGGCCCCTCCTACGAGCAGTACTTC. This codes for CSVVGLAGPSYEQYF.

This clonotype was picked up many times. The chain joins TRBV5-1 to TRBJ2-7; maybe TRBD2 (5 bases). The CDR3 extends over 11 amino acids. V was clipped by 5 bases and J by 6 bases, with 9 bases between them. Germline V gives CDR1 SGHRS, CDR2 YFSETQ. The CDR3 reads CASRIGVEQYF. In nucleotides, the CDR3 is TGCGCCAGCAGGATCGGGGTCGAGCAGTACTTC.

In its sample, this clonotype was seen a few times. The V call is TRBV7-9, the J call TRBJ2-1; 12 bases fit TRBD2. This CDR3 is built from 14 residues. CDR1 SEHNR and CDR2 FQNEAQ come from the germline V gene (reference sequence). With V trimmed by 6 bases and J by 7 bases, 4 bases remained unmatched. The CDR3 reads CASSLAGGTNEQFF. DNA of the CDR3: TGTGCCAGCAGTCTAGCGGGAGGGACGAATGAGCAGTTCTTC.

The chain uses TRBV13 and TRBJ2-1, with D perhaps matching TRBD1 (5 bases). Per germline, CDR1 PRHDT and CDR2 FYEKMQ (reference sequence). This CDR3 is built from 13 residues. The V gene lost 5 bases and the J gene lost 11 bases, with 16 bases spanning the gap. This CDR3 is CASSPGSVRKQFF. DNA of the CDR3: TGTGCCAGCAGCCCAGGGTCCGTCAGAAAGCAGTTCTTC.

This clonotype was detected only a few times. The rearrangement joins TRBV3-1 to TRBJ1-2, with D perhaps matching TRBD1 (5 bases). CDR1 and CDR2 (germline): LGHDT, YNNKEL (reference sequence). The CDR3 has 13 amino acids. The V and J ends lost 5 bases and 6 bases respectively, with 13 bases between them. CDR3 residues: CASSSGRGNGYTF. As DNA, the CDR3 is TGTGCCAGCAGCTCAGGACGGGGCAATGGCTACACCTTC.

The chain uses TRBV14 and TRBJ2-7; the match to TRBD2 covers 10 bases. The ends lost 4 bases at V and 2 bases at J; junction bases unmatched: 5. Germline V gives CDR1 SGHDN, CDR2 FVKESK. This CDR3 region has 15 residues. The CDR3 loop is CASSPGLAHPYEQYF. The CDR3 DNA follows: TGTGCCAGCAGCCCGGGACTAGCGCACCCCTACGAGCAGTACTTC. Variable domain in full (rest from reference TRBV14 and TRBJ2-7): EAGVTQFPSHSVIEKGQTVTLRCDPISGHDNLYWYRRVMGKEIKFLLHFVKESKQDESGMPNNRFLAERTGGTYSTLKVQPAELEDSGVYFCASSPGLAHPYEQYFGPGTRLTVT.

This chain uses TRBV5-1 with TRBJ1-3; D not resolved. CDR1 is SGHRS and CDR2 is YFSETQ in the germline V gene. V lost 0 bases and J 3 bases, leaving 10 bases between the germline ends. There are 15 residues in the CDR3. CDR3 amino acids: CASSLGVGSGNTIYF. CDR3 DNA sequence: TGCGCCAGCAGCTTGGGGGTAGGGAGTGGAAACACCATATATTTT.

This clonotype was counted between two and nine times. The CDR3 protein is CASSLGDGELFF. The CDR3 DNA sequence: TGCGCCAGCAGCTTGGGGGACGGGGAGCTGTTTTTT. The chain couples TRBV5-1 to TRBJ2-2; D is unclear. Looked up from germline, CDR1 is SGHRS and CDR2 is YFSETQ. The CDR3 is made up of 12 amino acids. The V gene lost 0 bases and the J gene lost 7 bases, with 4 bases spanning the gap.

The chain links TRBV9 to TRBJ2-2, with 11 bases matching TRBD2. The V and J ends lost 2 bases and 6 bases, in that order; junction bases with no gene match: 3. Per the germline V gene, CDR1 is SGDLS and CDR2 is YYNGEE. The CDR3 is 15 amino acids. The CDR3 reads CASSVGLADPGELFF. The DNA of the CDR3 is TGTGCCAGCAGCGTGGGACTAGCGGATCCCGGGGAGCTGTTTTTT. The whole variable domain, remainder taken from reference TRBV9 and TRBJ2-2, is DSGVTQTPKHLITATGQRVTLRCSPRSGDLSVYWYQQSLDQGLQFLIQYYNGEERAKGNILERFSAQQFPDLHSELNLSSLELGDSALYFCASSVGLADPGELFFGEGSRLTVL.

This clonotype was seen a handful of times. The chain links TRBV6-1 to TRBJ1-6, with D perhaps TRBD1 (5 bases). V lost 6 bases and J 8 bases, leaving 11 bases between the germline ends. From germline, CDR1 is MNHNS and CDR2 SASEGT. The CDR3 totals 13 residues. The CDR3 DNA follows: TGTGCCAGCAGGGGACCGGGGGATTCACCCCTCCACTTT. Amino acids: CASRGPGDSPLHF.

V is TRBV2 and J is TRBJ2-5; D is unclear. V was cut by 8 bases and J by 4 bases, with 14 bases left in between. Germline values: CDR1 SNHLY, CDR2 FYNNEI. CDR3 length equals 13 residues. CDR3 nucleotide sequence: TGTGCCAGCTCGTCGCGGAGAGGAGAGACCCAGTACTTC. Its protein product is CASSSRRGETQYF.

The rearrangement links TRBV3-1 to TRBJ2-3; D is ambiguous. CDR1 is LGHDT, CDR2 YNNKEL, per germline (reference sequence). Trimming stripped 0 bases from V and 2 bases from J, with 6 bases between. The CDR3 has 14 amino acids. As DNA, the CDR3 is TGTGCCAGCAGCCAAGACTTAGTCACAGATACGCAGTATTTT. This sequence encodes CASSQDLVTDTQYF.

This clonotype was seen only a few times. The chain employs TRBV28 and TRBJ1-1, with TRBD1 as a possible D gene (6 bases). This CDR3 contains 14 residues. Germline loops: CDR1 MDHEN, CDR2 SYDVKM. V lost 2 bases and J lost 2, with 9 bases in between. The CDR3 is CASSLQGFNTEAFF. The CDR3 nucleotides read TGTGCCAGCAGTTTACAGGGGTTTAACACTGAAGCTTTCTTT.

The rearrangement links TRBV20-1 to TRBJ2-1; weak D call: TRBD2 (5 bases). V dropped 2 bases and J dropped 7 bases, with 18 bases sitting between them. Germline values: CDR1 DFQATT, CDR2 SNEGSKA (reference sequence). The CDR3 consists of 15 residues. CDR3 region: CSARRAEALYNEQFF. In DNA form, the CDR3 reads TGCAGTGCTAGACGGGCGGAGGCTCTTTATAATGAGCAGTTCTTC.

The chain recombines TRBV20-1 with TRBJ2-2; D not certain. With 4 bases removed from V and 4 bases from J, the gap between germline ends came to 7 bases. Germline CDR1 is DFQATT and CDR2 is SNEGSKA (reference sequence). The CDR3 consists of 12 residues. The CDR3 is CSAILSTGELFF. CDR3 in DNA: TGCAGTGCTATCCTCAGCACCGGGGAGCTGTTTTTT.